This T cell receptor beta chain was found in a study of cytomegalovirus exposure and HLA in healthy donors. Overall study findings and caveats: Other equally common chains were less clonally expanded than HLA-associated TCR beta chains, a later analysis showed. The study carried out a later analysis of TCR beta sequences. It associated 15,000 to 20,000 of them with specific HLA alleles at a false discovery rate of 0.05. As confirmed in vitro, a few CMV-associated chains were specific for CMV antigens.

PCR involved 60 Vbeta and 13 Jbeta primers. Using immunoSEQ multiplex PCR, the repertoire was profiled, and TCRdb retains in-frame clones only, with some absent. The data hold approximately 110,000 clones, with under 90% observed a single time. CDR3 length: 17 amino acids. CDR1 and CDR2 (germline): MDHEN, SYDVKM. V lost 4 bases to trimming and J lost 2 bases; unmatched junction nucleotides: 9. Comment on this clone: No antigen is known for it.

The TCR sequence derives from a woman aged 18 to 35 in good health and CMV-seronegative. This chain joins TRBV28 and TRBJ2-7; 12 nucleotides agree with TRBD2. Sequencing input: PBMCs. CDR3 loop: CASSSPGSSGRAYEQYF. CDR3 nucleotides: TGTGCCAGCAGTTCCCCAGGGTCTAGCGGGAGGGCCTACGAGCAGTACTTC.